This T cell receptor beta chain appears in the sequencing data of a study of PD-L1 blockade in urothelial cancer. Study information: About 90% of the 29 patients were males with bladder-origin urothelial cancer. Patients had been given 0 to 3 earlier chemotherapy regimens.

Described time point: pretreatment peripheral blood. The study's findings and limits: In blood at 3 weeks, tumor-associated clones expanded more among patients with durable benefit.

Libraries were prepared by immunoSEQ multiplex PCR; TCRdb keeps only in-frame clonotypes and omits some of them. The repertoire has tens of thousands of clones, nearly 90% of them found once; the top ten carry more than 20%. For this clone: Its specificity is unknown.

This receptor was taken from a donor over 35 with urothelial cancer. Material: PBMCs, obtained around atezolizumab (anti-PD-L1) treatment.

This chain's CDR3 is CASSPWGGNQPQHF. The DNA for the CDR3 is TGTGCCAGCAGCCCATGGGGGGGCAATCAGCCCCAGCATTTT. J is TRBJ1-5 and V is TRBV7-2, with a possible D match to TRBD1 (5 bases). CDR3 length: 14 residues. Germline V gene sequence: CDR1 SGHTA, CDR2 FQGNSA. The ends were cut back, 5 bases at V and 2 bases at J, with 10 bases in the middle.